Shown below are 11 T cell receptor beta chains from a single sample sequenced in a study of blood T cells in healthy people across ages. Primers used in a second PCR of roughly 6 to 12 cycles were a sample-barcoded 5' primer and a J-beta primer mix. TCRdb independently ran MiXCR on the 5' RACE reads; one entry per CDR3 protein. In the table there are around 780,000 distinct CDR3 sequences, approximately 24% of which are singletons. This sample also belongs to another study, concerning T cells of mothers and their children.

The material sequenced was blood. The receptors originated from a boy under 18 in good health.

The chain has TRBV13 and TRBJ2-3, with 8 bases that match TRBD2. The CDR3 is 18 amino acids. The ends lost 5 bases at V and 1 base at J; junction bases unmatched: 14. From germline, CDR1 is PRHDT and CDR2 FYEKMQ (reference sequence). CDR3 protein: CASSPNSRGGRGTDTQYF. CDR3 DNA: TGTGCCAGCAGCCCCAACTCCCGGGGGGGTCGGGGCACAGATACGCAGTATTTT.

This clonotype was found a few times. This sequence joins TRBV6-1 and TRBJ1-2; the D is unclear. This CDR3 has 14 residues. Germline CDR1 reads MNHNS; CDR2 reads SASEGT. Trimming pared 2 bases from V and 2 bases from J, leaving 9 bases between. The CDR3 sequence: CASSENGNNYGYTF. CDR3 bases: TGTGCCAGCAGTGAAAACGGCAACAACTATGGCTACACCTTC.

There are a few counts of this clonotype. V usage is TRBV29-1 and J usage is TRBJ1-5, with D uncertain. Between the trimmed V and J ends, which lost 6 bases and 0 bases, there was a span of 6 bases. CDR1 is SQVTM and CDR2 is ANQGSEA in the germline V gene. This CDR3 is built from 12 residues. The CDR3 nucleotides read TGCAGCGTCCGGGATAGCAATCAGCCCCAGCATTTT. This translates into CSVRDSNQPQHF.

V usage is TRBV20-1 and J usage is TRBJ2-5; 16 nucleotides align to TRBD2. The J call is doubtful: the DNA matches TRBJ2-7 better. This CDR3 spans 15 amino acids. Germline assignment: CDR1 DFQATT and CDR2 SNEGSKA (reference sequence). In nucleotides, the CDR3 is TGCAGTGCTCCGGGACTAGCGGGAGGGCCCCACGAGCAGTACTTC. It specifies CSAPGLAGGPHEQYF.

This clonotype was detected only a few times. The gene calls are TRBV12-3 or TRBV12-4 and TRBJ2-3; 10 nucleotides match TRBD2. The ends lost 6 bases at V and 2 bases at J; junction bases unmatched: 5. CDR3 length: 15 residues. As DNA, the CDR3 is TGTGCCAGCAGCAGGACTAGCGGAAACACAGATACGCAGTATTTT. The encoded protein is CASSRTSGNTDTQYF.

The chain is built from TRBV20-1 and TRBJ2-3; TRBD2 might be the D (6 bases). The V end lost 4 bases, the J end lost 3 bases, and 14 bases lay between the germline ends. Germline V gene data show CDR1 as DFQATT and CDR2 as SNEGSKA (reference sequence). CDR3 length: 14 residues. CDR3 region: CSATPSGRTDTQYF. The DNA of the CDR3 is TGCAGTGCTACTCCCAGCGGGCGAACAGATACGCAGTATTTT.

This clonotype was picked up many times. The chain recombines TRBV29-1 with TRBJ2-7; D not certain. V shed 4 bases and J shed 7 bases, with 17 bases lying between them. Looked up from germline, CDR1 is SQVTM and CDR2 is ANQGSEA. The CDR3 loop spans 13 amino acids. The CDR3 region is CSVAQRTMGEQYF. The DNA of the CDR3 is TGCAGCGTTGCCCAACGGACGATGGGAGAGCAGTACTTC.

This chain uses TRBV30 with TRBJ2-1, with D unclear. Germline CDR1 is GTSNPN and CDR2 is SVGIG (reference sequence). The germline V and J ends were trimmed by 0 bases and 12 bases, with 18 bases remaining between them. This CDR3 region has 14 residues. Here the CDR3 reads CAWSVPNRAERQFF. The CDR3 coding sequence is TGTGCCTGGAGTGTACCCAACCGGGCTGAGCGGCAGTTCTTC.

The gene calls are TRBV20-1 and TRBJ2-2; D perhaps matches TRBD1 (5 bases). The CDR3 sequence is 18 residues long. Germline V gene data show CDR1 as DFQATT and CDR2 as SNEGSKA (reference sequence). V lost 0 bases and J lost 0, with 17 bases in between. The CDR3 DNA is TGCAGTGCTAGAGATCGTATGAAGGGGTCCGCGAACACCGGGGAGCTGTTTTTT. Amino acid sequence: CSARDRMKGSANTGELFF.

This chain's CDR3 is CASMGLAGDSYNEQFF. CDR3 DNA sequence: TGTGCCAGTATGGGACTAGCGGGGGACTCCTACAATGAGCAGTTCTTC. V gene TRBV19 combines with J gene TRBJ2-1, with TRBD2 identical over 14 bases. The CDR3 covers 16 residues. V was pared by 7 bases and J by 0 bases, with 2 bases of the junction left unmatched. The germline CDR1 and CDR2 sequences are LNHDA and SQIVND (reference sequence).

This clonotype was seen a handful of times. The J gene is TRBJ1-3, the V gene TRBV6-1; D not resolved. The CDR3 has 15 residues. Trimming took off 0 bases at V and 2 bases at J, with 8 bases between the two ends. Per germline, CDR1 MNHNS and CDR2 SASEGT. The DNA of the CDR3 is TGTGCCAGCAGTGAAGCGCCGGGCACTGGAAACACCATATATTTT. Translation gives CASSEAPGTGNTIYF.